Shown below are 27 T cell receptor beta chains from a single sample sequenced in a study of shared clonotypes between healthy human individuals. Naive-designated CD8 cells lacked CD45RO, were positively enriched for CCR7, and omitted terminally differentiated effector memory CD45RA+ cells. The data were produced by immunoSEQ multiplex PCR, yet TCRdb's version contains in-frame clones alone and is incomplete. Among roughly 2.1 million clones listed, roughly 91% were seen once. The sequencing input was naive CD8+ T cells from PBMCs. These receptors came from a man aged 18 to 30 in good health. Some clones in this sample may be carry-over from other donors' samples.

The chain links TRBV19 to TRBJ1-5; tentative D call: TRBD1 (6 bases). From germline, CDR1 is LNHDA and CDR2 SQIVND (reference sequence). This CDR3 has 17 amino acids. The V and J ends lost 7 bases and 2 bases respectively, with 21 bases between them. Here the CDR3 reads CASTGGGPVEGNQPQHF. In nucleotides, the CDR3 is TGTGCCAGTACTGGGGGGGGCCCGGTTGAAGGCAATCAGCCCCAGCATTTT.

The rearrangement joins TRBV2 to TRBJ2-3; 11 bases fit TRBD2. From germline, CDR1 is SNHLY and CDR2 FYNNEI. The CDR3 contains 16 residues. After removal of 3 bases from V and 0 bases from J, the junction contained 2 bases not matched to a gene. The CDR3 sequence is CASSEGLAESTDTQYF. Here the CDR3 DNA reads TGTGCCAGCAGTGAGGGACTAGCGGAAAGCACAGATACGCAGTATTTT.

The chain joins TRBV13 to TRBJ2-3; the D is unclear. The germline CDR1 and CDR2 sequences are PRHDT and FYEKMQ (reference sequence). The V end lost 6 bases, the J end lost 2 bases, and 15 bases lay between the germline ends. The CDR3 covers 15 residues. The CDR3 DNA is TGTGCCAGCAGAGGTGAGAGGCACACCACAGATACGCAGTATTTT. Translation gives CASRGERHTTDTQYF.

This clone appeared a single time. The chain joins TRBV10-2 to TRBJ2-5; 10 bases match TRBD2. Germline CDR1 is WSHSY and CDR2 is SAAADI. The CDR3 runs 15 residues. Trimming removed 3 bases from V and 5 bases from J; junction bases left unmatched: 6. CDR3: CASSDLHSGRETQYF. The DNA for the CDR3 is TGCGCCAGCAGTGACCTCCATAGCGGGAGGGAGACCCAGTACTTC.

This clone has more than one count but fewer than ten. This chain connects TRBV7-9 to TRBJ2-3; possible D gene TRBD1, 6 bases. Per the germline V gene, CDR1 is SEHNR and CDR2 is FQNEAQ (reference sequence). The CDR3 runs to 12 residues. The V and J ends lost 3 bases and 6 bases respectively, with 7 bases between them. CDR3 region: CASSFQGDTQYF. The CDR3 DNA reads as TGTGCCAGCAGCTTTCAGGGGGATACGCAGTATTTT.

This clone was picked up a small number of times. The chain joins TRBV6-4 to TRBJ2-3; 7 bases are shared with TRBD2. Germline V gene sequence: CDR1 MRHNA, CDR2 SNTAGT. After removal of 5 bases from V and 2 bases from J, the junction contained 16 bases not matched to a gene. CDR3 length equals 18 residues. CDR3 in amino acids: CASSTLLSGELVTDTQYF. CDR3 nucleotide sequence: TGTGCCAGCAGTACACTTCTAAGCGGGGAACTCGTCACAGATACGCAGTATTTT.

V usage is TRBV9 and J usage is TRBJ2-7; D tentatively reads TRBD1 or TRBD2 (6 bases each). Germline V gene data show CDR1 as SGDLS and CDR2 as YYNGEE. There are 13 residues in the CDR3. With 7 bases removed from V and 3 bases from J, the gap between germline ends came to 14 bases. Here the CDR3 DNA reads TGTGCCAGCGGGGCTGGGGGGCTCTACGAGCAGTACTTC. Translation gives CASGAGGLYEQYF.

This sequence joins TRBV2 and TRBJ2-1, with 13 nucleotides matching TRBD2. Germline V gene lookup returns CDR1 SNHLY and CDR2 FYNNEI. The ends lost 2 bases at V and 0 bases at J; junction bases unmatched: 10. This CDR3 spans 20 amino acids. The DNA of the CDR3 is TGTGCCAGCAGTGAAAACTTGGGACTAGCGGGGTTCAGCTCCTACAATGAGCAGTTCTTC. This gives the protein CASSENLGLAGFSSYNEQFF.

The chain carries TRBV9 and TRBJ1-3; the D is unclear. The germline CDR1 and CDR2 sequences are SGDLS and YYNGEE. Trimming removed 4 bases at V and 9 bases at J, with 23 bases between. There are 16 residues in the CDR3. The DNA of the CDR3 is TGTGCCAGCAGCCCGCCCGGTGGAGGTATTAAGGGCACCATATATTTT. Translation: CASSPPGGGIKGTIYF.

Only a few counts were recorded for this clone. The same CDR3 also results from other DNA sequences found in this sample. The chain uses TRBV27 and TRBJ2-7; no clear D gene. Between the trimmed V and J ends, which lost 4 bases and 4 bases, there was a span of 5 bases. Germline CDR1 MNHEY, CDR2 SMNVEV (reference sequence). The CDR3 spans 11 residues. CDR3 sequence (DNA): TGTGCCAGCAGTTCCGGATACGAGCAGTACTTC. It codes for CASSSGYEQYF.

V usage is TRBV18 and J usage is TRBJ1-4; weak D call: TRBD1 (5 bases). The germline V gene has CDR1 KGHSH and CDR2 LQKENI. V dropped 3 bases and J dropped 4 bases, with 15 bases sitting between them. This CDR3 contains 16 residues. CDR3 nucleotide sequence: TGTGCCAGCTCACCTTACAGGCAGCCGGGTAATGAAAAACTGTTTTTT. Residues: CASSPYRQPGNEKLFF.

This sequence joins TRBV27 and TRBJ2-1, with D perhaps TRBD2 (5 bases). CDR1 is MNHEY and CDR2 is SMNVEV in the germline V gene (reference sequence). The CDR3 runs 14 residues. V lost 1 base and J 4 bases, leaving 8 bases between the germline ends. CDR3 bases: TGTGCCAGCAGTTTATTAGAGGGATACAATGAGCAGTTCTTC. This codes for CASSLLEGYNEQFF.

The rearrangement joins TRBV27 to TRBJ1-1, with a possible D match to TRBD1 (5 bases). Germline CDR1 is MNHEY and CDR2 is SMNVEV (reference sequence). V was shortened by 4 bases and J by 8 bases, with 23 bases between the two germline ends. This CDR3 has 16 residues. The chain's CDR3 is CASSSHRRTMLIEAFF. CDR3 sequence (DNA): TGTGCCAGCAGTTCTCACAGGCGGACCATGCTAATAGAAGCTTTCTTT.

The CDR3 coding sequence is TGCAGCGTTGGGGGACGGGAAAACTACGAGCAGTACTTC. Translating gives CSVGGRENYEQYF. This sequence joins TRBV29-1 and TRBJ2-7; D possibly uses TRBD1 or TRBD2 (5 bases each). The CDR3 spans 13 residues. Germline V lookup: CDR1 SQVTM, CDR2 ANQGSEA. V lost 4 bases to trimming and J lost 3 bases, with 13 bases between them.

In this sample, this clone turned up a few times. This same CDR3 is encoded by further DNA sequences in the sample. V is TRBV9 and J is TRBJ1-1, with 7 bases lining up with TRBD1. The germline V gene encodes CDR1 SGDLS and CDR2 YYNGEE. The V gene end was trimmed by 0 bases and the J gene end by 5 bases; junction bases not matched to a gene: 4. The CDR3 spans 14 residues. CDR3 in DNA: TGTGCCAGCAGCGTAGGAAGGGGGCGAACTGAAGCTTTCTTT. It codes for CASSVGRGRTEAFF.

With regard to this clone: The same CDR3 also results from other DNA sequences found in this sample. J is TRBJ1-2 and V is TRBV7-9, with D unclear. V dropped 1 base and J dropped 6 bases, with 6 bases sitting between them. Germline values: CDR1 SEHNR, CDR2 FQNEAQ (reference sequence). The CDR3 length is 12 residues. The CDR3 DNA reads as TGTGCCAGCAGCTTAGTTTCGGATGGCTACACCTTC. Protein sequence: CASSLVSDGYTF.

V is TRBV28 and J is TRBJ1-1; no clear D gene. Germline loops: CDR1 MDHEN, CDR2 SYDVKM. CDR3 length: 14 residues. V lost 2 bases to trimming and J lost 0 bases, with 7 bases between them. Here the CDR3 DNA reads TGTGCCAGCAGTTTACAGCAGATGAACACTGAAGCTTTCTTT. Its translation is CASSLQQMNTEAFF.

The table lists this clone with a count of one. The genes are TRBV4-3 and TRBJ1-2, with 10 positions matching TRBD1. Looked up from germline, CDR1 is LGHNA and CDR2 is YSLEER. V lost 1 base and J lost 6; bases outside the gene matches: 5. CDR3 length equals 15 residues. DNA of the CDR3: TGCGCCAGCAGCCAAGGCGCCGGGACAGGGGATGGCTACACCTTC. Its protein product is CASSQGAGTGDGYTF.

The chain is built from TRBV4-3 and TRBJ1-2; TRBD1 agrees at 8 bases. The CDR3 covers 15 residues. Trimming cost V 0 bases and J 2 bases; bases outside gene matches: 2. Per germline, CDR1 LGHNA and CDR2 YSLEER. Written as DNA, the CDR3 is TGCGCCAGCAGCCAAGACCCAGGGGGCAACTATGGCTACACCTTC. It encodes CASSQDPGGNYGYTF.

The chain has TRBV5-6 and TRBJ2-7; D unresolved. This CDR3 region has 13 residues. Per germline, CDR1 SGHDT and CDR2 YYEEEE. Trimming cost V 4 bases and J 3 bases, with 11 bases left between them. The CDR3 nucleotides are TGTGCCAGCAGCAGTGCGTGGGACTACGAGCAGTACTTC. It is translated as CASSSAWDYEQYF.

The chain combines TRBV13 with TRBJ2-7; 8 bases map to TRBD1. There are 16 residues in the CDR3. J gave up 4 bases and V 5 bases, and 13 bases lay outside the gene matches. Germline CDR1 reads PRHDT; CDR2 reads FYEKMQ (reference sequence). In nucleotides, the CDR3 is TGTGCCAGCAGCATCCAACTCAGGGGGCGCGCTTACGAGCAGTACTTC. Protein sequence: CASSIQLRGRAYEQYF.

The chain employs TRBV5-1 and TRBJ2-7; D unclear. Germline values: CDR1 SGHRS, CDR2 YFSETQ. V lost 4 bases and J 3 bases, leaving 17 bases between the germline ends. The CDR3 has 15 residues. Here the CDR3 reads CASSQNAGPSYEQYF. CDR3 DNA: TGCGCCAGCAGCCAGAACGCCGGACCCAGCTACGAGCAGTACTTC.

The chain links TRBV5-6 to TRBJ1-5; D unclear. Trimming shortened V by 4 bases and J by 0 bases, and 5 bases separated the two germline ends. Germline values: CDR1 SGHDT, CDR2 YYEEEE. The CDR3 consists of 13 residues. DNA of the CDR3: TGTGCCAGCAGCCGCGGTAGCAATCAGCCCCAGCATTTT. This sequence encodes CASSRGSNQPQHF.

The chain links TRBV27 to TRBJ2-5; TRBD1 matches at 7 bases. Germline V CDR1 and CDR2: MNHEY, SMNVEV (reference sequence). The CDR3 totals 16 residues. The V gene end was trimmed by 9 bases and the J gene end by 2 bases; junction bases not matched to a gene: 15. The CDR3 bases are TGTGCCAGGGGAGATCCGGGACAGACGATTCAAGAGACCCAGTACTTC. Translated: CARGDPGQTIQETQYF.

The chain joins TRBV5-1 to TRBJ2-1; TRBD1 matches at 9 bases. The V and J ends lost 2 bases and 7 bases, in that order; junction bases with no gene match: 13. The CDR3 is 17 residues long. CDR1 is SGHRS and CDR2 is YFSETQ in the germline V gene. CDR3 nucleotides: TGCGCCAGCAGCTTAAATTTCGGGACAGGGCCCTCTAATGAGCAGTTCTTC. Amino acid sequence: CASSLNFGTGPSNEQFF.

The V gene is TRBV25-1, the J gene TRBJ2-2, with D possibly matching TRBD1 (6 bases). CDR3 length equals 14 residues. Trimming took off 5 bases at V and 6 bases at J, with 13 bases between the two ends. Per germline, CDR1 MGHDK and CDR2 SYGVNS. CDR3 sequence reads: CASSMGAMAGELFF. The CDR3 coding sequence is TGTGCCAGCAGTATGGGGGCCATGGCCGGGGAGCTGTTTTTT.

The rearrangement joins TRBV27 to TRBJ2-7; 9 bases are a match to TRBD2. Germline V gives CDR1 MNHEY, CDR2 SMNVEV (reference sequence). J lost 5 bases, V lost 5 bases, and 19 bases had no gene match. There are 18 residues in the CDR3. CDR3 in amino acids: CASSAWGGRALGGNEQYF. DNA of the CDR3: TGTGCCAGCAGTGCCTGGGGCGGGAGGGCCTTGGGGGGCAACGAGCAGTACTTC.